These T cell receptor beta chains were read from a single sample in a study of T cell changes during pregnancy in multiple sclerosis. Method: immunoSEQ multiplex PCR; TCRdb's copy keeps in-frame clones and lacks some. The sample comprises 50,000 to 65,000 clones, around 93% of which are singletons, and 0.6% to 0.9% rests with the top ten. The sample consisted of CD4+ T cells from peripheral blood mononuclear cells, taken in the first trimester of pregnancy. All receptors come from a female donor with multiple sclerosis, enrolled in a pregnancy study. The conserved cysteine and the conserved F or W are not part of the CDR3 here. The order of the fields is V gene, CDR3 protein.

TRBV10-3 AIQGNGDTIY
TRBV7-6 ASSLGVRGGNGYT
TRBV25-1 ASSPREGTGYYGYT
TRBV4-3 ASSQGQGPGDEQF
TRBV6-6 ASRNRVWPTNEQF
TRBV30 AWTLKGAANEKLF
TRBV7-8 ASSLAVGAMNTEAF
TRBV5-1 ASSRGSTSGGWGTDTQY
TRBV5-6 ASRLRFRTGAYEQY
TRBV27 ASSQAVGGYGYT
TRBV30 AWSPDRGLNEKLF
TRBV7-3 ASSLATLTSGGGNNEQF
TRBV19 ASSIDSGGQGRGYT
TRBV5-4 ASSSAGTGWMTGELF
TRBV6-6 ASQTLPGNQPQH
TRBV19 ASRKGPGLAGGNEQF
TRBV15 ATSRDRDSTHEQY
TRBV7-9 ASSLLDRGWGYGYT
TRBV5-4 ASSLSGRVGGELF
TRBV6-1 ASKGQGHYGYT
TRBV7-3 ASSLSRGGQSEQF
TRBV4-2 ASSQEVGVRPQH
TRBV9 ASSPTAGVNTEAF
TRBV28 ASRDRPSPLH
TRBV11-2 ASSLDGGGQETQY
TRBV19 ASSVVGGNEQF
TRBV19 ASGGTAF